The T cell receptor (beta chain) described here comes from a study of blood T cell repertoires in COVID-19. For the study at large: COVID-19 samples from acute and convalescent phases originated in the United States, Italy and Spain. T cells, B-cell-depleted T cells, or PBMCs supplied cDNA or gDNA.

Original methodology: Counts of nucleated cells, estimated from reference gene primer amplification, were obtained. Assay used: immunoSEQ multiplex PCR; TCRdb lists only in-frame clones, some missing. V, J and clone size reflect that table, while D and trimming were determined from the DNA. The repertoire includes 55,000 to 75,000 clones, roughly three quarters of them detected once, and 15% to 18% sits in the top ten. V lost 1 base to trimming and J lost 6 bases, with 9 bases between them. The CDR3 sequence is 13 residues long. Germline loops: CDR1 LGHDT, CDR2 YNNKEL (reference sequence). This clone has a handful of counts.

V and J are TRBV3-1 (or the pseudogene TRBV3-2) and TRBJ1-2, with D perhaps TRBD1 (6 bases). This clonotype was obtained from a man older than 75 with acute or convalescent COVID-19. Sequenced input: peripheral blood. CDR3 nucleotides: TGTGCCAGCAGCCAAGTGGACAGTAATGGCTACACCTTC. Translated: CASSQVDSNGYTF.